This T cell receptor (beta chain) was retrieved from a study of Graves' ophthalmopathy and Graves' hyperthyroidism. Study overall: Peripheral blood collection took place at initial diagnosis, before any treatment.

Findings and caveats of the study: Also, most clonotypes expanded in the thyroid above 0.001 frequency appeared in blood.

The CDR3 is made up of 12 amino acids. Germline-derived CDR1 and CDR2 are DFQATT and SNEGSKA (reference sequence). Deletions cut 3 bases from V and 5 bases from J, with 10 bases between. As for this clonotype: What it binds is not known.

RNA transcripts yielded amplified TCR beta CDR3 regions. HTBI primers served in a first-round RT-PCR, which a second-round multiplex PCR followed. MiXCR, applied by TCRdb to the multiplex PCR reads, yields one record per CDR3 protein. Of hundreds of thousands of distinct CDR3 sequences listed, over 20% are singletons. This TCR was recovered from a woman between 18 and 30 years old with stable Graves' hyperthyroidism. What was sequenced was peripheral blood. The chain uses TRBV20-1 and TRBJ2-5, with D unclear. The CDR3 nucleotides are TGCAGTGCTAGCGTCTCGTGGGAGACCCAGTACTTC. It is translated as CSASVSWETQYF.